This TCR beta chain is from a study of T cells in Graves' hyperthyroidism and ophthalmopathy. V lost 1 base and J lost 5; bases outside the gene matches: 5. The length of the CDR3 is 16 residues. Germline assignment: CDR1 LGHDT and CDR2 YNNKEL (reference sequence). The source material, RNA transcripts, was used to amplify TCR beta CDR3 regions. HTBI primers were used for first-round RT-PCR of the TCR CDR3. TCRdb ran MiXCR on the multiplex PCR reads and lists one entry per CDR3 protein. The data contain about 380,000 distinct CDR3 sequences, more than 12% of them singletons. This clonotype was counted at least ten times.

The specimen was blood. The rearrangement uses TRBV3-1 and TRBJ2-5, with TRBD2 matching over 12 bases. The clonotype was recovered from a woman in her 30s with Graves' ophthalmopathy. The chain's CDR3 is CASSQGLAGDRETQYF. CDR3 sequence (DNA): TGTGCCAGCAGCCAAGGACTAGCGGGAGATCGGGAGACCCAGTACTTC.